The sequence of this TCR beta chain was determined in a study of technical replicates of blood from several donors. The germline V gene encodes CDR1 SGHRS and CDR2 YFSETQ. V lost 4 bases and J lost 3, with 16 bases in between. This CDR3 spans 15 amino acids. TCRdb keeps only in-frame clones here, not all; method: immunoSEQ multiplex PCR. There are 75,000 to 90,000 clones in the sample; approximately 92% occur only once, and over 0.2% lies in the top ten. The gene calls are TRBV5-1 and TRBJ1-1; possibly TRBD1 for D (5 bases). This receptor was taken from a human donor in good health. What was sequenced was T cells isolated from PBMCs. DNA of the CDR3: TGCGCCAGCAGCCGCAGGCAGGGTACGGACACTGAAGCTTTCTTT. It translates to CASSRRQGTDTEAFF.